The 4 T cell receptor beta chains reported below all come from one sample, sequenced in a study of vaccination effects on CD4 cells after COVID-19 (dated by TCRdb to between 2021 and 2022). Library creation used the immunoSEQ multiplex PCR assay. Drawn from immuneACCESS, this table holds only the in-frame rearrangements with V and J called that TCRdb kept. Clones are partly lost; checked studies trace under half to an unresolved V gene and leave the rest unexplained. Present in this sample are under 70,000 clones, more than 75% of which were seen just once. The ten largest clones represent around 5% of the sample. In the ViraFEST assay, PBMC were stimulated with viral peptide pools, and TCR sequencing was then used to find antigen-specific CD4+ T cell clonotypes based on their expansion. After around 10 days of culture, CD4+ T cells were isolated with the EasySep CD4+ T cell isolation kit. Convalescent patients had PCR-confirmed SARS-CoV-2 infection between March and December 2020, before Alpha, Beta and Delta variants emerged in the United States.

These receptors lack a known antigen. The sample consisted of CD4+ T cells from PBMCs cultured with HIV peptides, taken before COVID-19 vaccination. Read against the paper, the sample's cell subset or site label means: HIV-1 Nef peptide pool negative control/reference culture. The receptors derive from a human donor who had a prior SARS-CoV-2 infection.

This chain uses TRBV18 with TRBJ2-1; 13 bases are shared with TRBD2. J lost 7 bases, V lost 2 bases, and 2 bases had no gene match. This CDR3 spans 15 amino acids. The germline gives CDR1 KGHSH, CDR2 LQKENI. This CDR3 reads CASSPRLAGGNEQFF. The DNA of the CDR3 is TGTGCCAGCTCACCAAGACTAGCGGGAGGTAATGAGCAGTTCTTC.

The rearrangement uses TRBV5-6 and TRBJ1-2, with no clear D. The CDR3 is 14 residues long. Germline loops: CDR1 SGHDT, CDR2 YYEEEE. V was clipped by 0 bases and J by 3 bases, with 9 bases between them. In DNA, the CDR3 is TGTGCCAGCAGCTTGGTTCAGGCGGACTATGGCTACACCTTC. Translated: CASSLVQADYGYTF.

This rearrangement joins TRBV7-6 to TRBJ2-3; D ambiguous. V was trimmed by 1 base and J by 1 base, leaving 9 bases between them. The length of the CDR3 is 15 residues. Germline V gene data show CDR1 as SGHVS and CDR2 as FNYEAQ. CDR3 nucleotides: TGTGCCAGCAGCTTAGTTTCGGGCGGCACAGATACGCAGTATTTT. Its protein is CASSLVSGGTDTQYF.

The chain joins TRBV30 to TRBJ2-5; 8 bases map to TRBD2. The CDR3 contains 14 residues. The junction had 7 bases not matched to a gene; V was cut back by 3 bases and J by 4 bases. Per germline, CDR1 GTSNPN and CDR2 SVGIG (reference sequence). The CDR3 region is CAWRRSGSRETQYF. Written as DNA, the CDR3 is TGTGCCTGGAGGCGCAGCGGGAGTAGAGAGACCCAGTACTTC.